The 31 T cell receptor beta chains given below trace back to one sample, sequenced in a study of regulatory T cells in long-lasting Graves disease. Both iRepertoire HTBI primers and Arm-PCR of CDR3 regions were used to build the TCR beta libraries. TCRdb analysed the multiplex PCR reads with MiXCR anew, one entry per CDR3 protein. This sample has about 460,000 distinct CDR3 sequences, with approximately 23% found just once. Noted time point: persistent/refractory GD, antithyroid drugs over 5 years with positive TRAb. The authors made the TCR library using RNA they extracted from PBMCs. This material consisted of peripheral blood mononuclear cells (PBMCs), taken when the disease was refractory, from a patient treated with antithyroid drugs. These receptors all come from a female donor with Graves disease.

The chain couples TRBV4-1 to TRBJ2-2, with TRBD2 as a possible D gene (6 bases). Trimming took 4 bases from V and 4 from J, leaving 13 bases between them. Germline values: CDR1 MGHRA, CDR2 YSYEKL. This CDR3 has 15 amino acids. This CDR3 is CASSLGLLGTGELFF. The CDR3 DNA reads as TGCGCCAGCAGCCTGGGACTCCTGGGCACCGGGGAGCTGTTTTTT.

The chain is built from TRBV10-3 and TRBJ1-4, with D hard to call. Germline loops: CDR1 ENHRY, CDR2 SYGVKD. The CDR3 is 12 amino acids. V lost 6 bases to trimming and J lost 3 bases, with 5 bases between them. CDR3 sequence: CAIRGPNEKLFF. The DNA of the CDR3 is TGTGCCATCAGGGGCCCTAATGAAAAACTGTTTTTT.

The chain has TRBV5-1 and TRBJ2-2; TRBD1 aligns across 7 bases. The CDR3 length is 16 residues. After removal of 4 bases from V and 0 bases from J, the junction contained 6 bases not matched to a gene. From germline, CDR1 is SGHRS and CDR2 YFSETQ. Here the CDR3 reads CASSPSGQPNTGELFF. The CDR3 DNA is TGCGCCAGCAGCCCGTCGGGACAGCCGAACACCGGGGAGCTGTTTTTT.

Concerning this clonotype: Mismatch with germline at one junction end may stem from a read error. The chain is built from TRBV20-1 and TRBJ2-3; D may be TRBD2 (7 bases). This CDR3 comprises 14 residues. Germline CDR1 DFQATT, CDR2 SNEGSKA (reference sequence). CDR3 sequence: CNASNREGRDTQYF. The CDR3 DNA is TGCAATGCTAGTAACAGGGAGGGCAGAGATACGCAGTATTTT.

This clonotype was detected many times. The CDR3 loop is CASRGAGVAYEQYF. The CDR3 coding sequence is TGTGCCAGCAGGGGAGCGGGAGTGGCCTACGAGCAGTACTTC. The chain uses TRBV2 and TRBJ2-7; 8 bases line up with TRBD2. CDR1 and CDR2 from the germline V gene are SNHLY and FYNNEI. This CDR3 has 14 residues. With V trimmed by 6 bases and J by 2 bases, 6 bases remained unmatched. The variable domain in full, with the rest retrieved from reference TRBV2 and TRBJ2-7, is EPEVTQTPSHQVTQMGQEVILRCVPISNHLYFYWYRQILGQKVEFLVSFYNNEISEKSEIFDDQFSVERPDGSNFTLKIRSTKLEDSAMYFCASRGAGVAYEQYFGPGTRLTVT.

The count of this clonotype is one. The rearrangement links TRBV7-2 to TRBJ1-5, with 7 nucleotides matching TRBD1. V was clipped by 1 base and J by 2 bases; unmatched bases: 2. The CDR3 spans 15 residues. CDR1 and CDR2 (germline): SGHTA, FQGNSA. CDR3: CASSLEQGGNQPQHF. The DNA for the CDR3 is TGTGCCAGCAGCTTAGAGCAGGGGGGCAATCAGCCCCAGCATTTT.

This clonotype occurred many times. The chain employs TRBV28 and TRBJ1-2, with D possibly TRBD1 on 5 matching bases. The germline V gene encodes CDR1 MDHEN and CDR2 SYDVKM. This CDR3 is 12 amino acids long. The ends were cut back, 3 bases at V and 6 bases at J, with 8 bases in the middle. The CDR3 sequence: CASSFLGHGYTF. The CDR3 region has the DNA TGTGCCAGCAGTTTCCTGGGACATGGCTACACCTTC.

This clonotype came up many times. The chain is built from TRBV2 and TRBJ2-7; perhaps TRBD1 as D (5 bases). Germline V gene data show CDR1 as SNHLY and CDR2 as FYNNEI. This CDR3 region has 14 residues. V lost 8 bases and J 0 bases, leaving 14 bases between the germline ends. Written as DNA, the CDR3 is TGTGCCAGCGGGGCAGTCCTATTCTCCTACGAGCAGTACTTC. This encodes CASGAVLFSYEQYF. The full variable domain, its missing parts supplied by reference TRBV2 and TRBJ2-7, is EPEVTQTPSHQVTQMGQEVILRCVPISNHLYFYWYRQILGQKVEFLVSFYNNEISEKSEIFDDQFSVERPDGSNFTLKIRSTKLEDSAMYFCASGAVLFSYEQYFGPGTRLTVT.

The chain carries TRBV3-1 and TRBJ2-7; D is perhaps TRBD2 (6 bases). V was cut by 4 bases and J by 3 bases, with 10 bases left in between. Per germline, CDR1 LGHDT and CDR2 YNNKEL (reference sequence). The CDR3 is 13 amino acids. CDR3 DNA: TGTGCCAGCAGCCTTTTAGCGGACTACGAGCAGTACTTC. Translated: CASSLLADYEQYF.

With respect to this clonotype: Since a much larger clone is just one base distant, this may be a read error. The chain carries TRBV6-5 and TRBJ1-1, with D possibly being TRBD1 (6 bases). There are 18 residues in the CDR3. Germline V CDR1 and CDR2: MNHEY, SVGAGI. This CDR3 is CACSYSDPQGGLDTEAFF. CDR3 DNA sequence: TGTGCCTGCAGTTACTCGGACCCACAGGGAGGGCTGGACACTGAAGCTTTCTTT.

For this clonotype: A much bigger clone sits one base away, suggesting this may be a read error. The chain carries TRBV6-2 or TRBV6-3 and TRBJ2-7; perhaps D is TRBD1 or TRBD2 (6 bases each). Germline V gene lookup returns CDR1 MNHEY and CDR2 SVGEGT. This CDR3 comprises 14 residues. V was clipped by 6 bases and J by 7 bases, with 19 bases between them. The CDR3 sequence is CASSSGRGAREQYF. Here the CDR3 DNA reads TGTGCCAGCAGCTCTGGAAGGGGGGCGAGAGAGCAGTACTTC.

This clonotype was picked up many times. The chain employs TRBV28 and TRBJ1-5; 8 bases are a match to TRBD1. The germline V gene has CDR1 MDHEN and CDR2 SYDVKM. Trimming took 10 bases from V and 6 from J; bases not matched to a gene: 8. The CDR3 totals 13 residues. CDR3 bases: TGTGCCACCGGGACAGGAGTGGGTCAGCCCCAGCATTTT. Residues: CATGTGVGQPQHF.

This clonotype appeared many times. The chain combines TRBV28 with TRBJ2-7; 12 nucleotides match TRBD2. V gave up 3 bases and J gave up 0 bases; unmatched junction bases: 9. The CDR3 is made up of 18 amino acids. Germline V gene data show CDR1 as MDHEN and CDR2 as SYDVKM. The CDR3 here is CASSLGPPGLAGSYEQYF. DNA for the CDR3: TGTGCCAGCAGTTTGGGGCCCCCGGGACTAGCGGGCTCCTACGAGCAGTACTTC.

This clonotype was recorded a few times. This chain uses TRBV19 with TRBJ2-7; D ambiguous. Germline V gene lookup returns CDR1 LNHDA and CDR2 SQIVND (reference sequence). Deletions cut 9 bases from V and 2 bases from J, with 20 bases between. CDR3 size: 15 residues. The CDR3 region is CASSLKDGIPYEQYF. The CDR3 DNA follows: TGTGCCAGCTCCCTGAAAGACGGAATACCCTACGAGCAGTACTTC.

J is TRBJ2-1 and V is TRBV5-1, with 9 bases fitting TRBD1. There are 18 residues in the CDR3. V was pared by 0 bases and J by 3 bases, with 10 bases of the junction left unmatched. CDR1 is SGHRS and CDR2 is YFSETQ in the germline V gene. The CDR3 here is CASSLVGTGYGSYNEQFF. The CDR3 DNA reads as TGCGCCAGCAGCTTGGTTGGGACAGGGTATGGTAGCTACAATGAGCAGTTCTTC.

This clonotype was counted a few times. V gene TRBV19 combines with J gene TRBJ1-5; a possible D gene is TRBD1 (5 bases). V lost 0 bases and J 6 bases, leaving 12 bases between the germline ends. Germline values: CDR1 LNHDA, CDR2 SQIVND (reference sequence). The CDR3 extends over 15 amino acids. CDR3 in amino acids: CASSIDAGGGQPQHF. The CDR3 DNA reads as TGTGCCAGTAGTATAGACGCGGGGGGGGGTCAGCCCCAGCATTTT.

The rearrangement joins TRBV3-1 to TRBJ2-2, with 10 bases identical to TRBD1. Germline V lookup: CDR1 LGHDT, CDR2 YNNKEL (reference sequence). This CDR3 contains 16 residues. This CDR3 reads CTTPTRQGAWTGELFF. For the CDR3, the DNA is TGTACCACCCCAACGAGACAGGGGGCATGGACCGGGGAGCTGTTTTTT.

This clonotype was counted at least ten times. The genes are TRBV6-1 and TRBJ1-2, with TRBD1 as a possible D gene (5 bases). Germline CDR1 MNHNS, CDR2 SASEGT. The V gene lost 0 bases and the J gene lost 7 bases, with 15 bases spanning the gap. The CDR3 consists of 15 residues. CDR3 sequence: CASSEAKGKRVGYTF. CDR3 bases: TGTGCCAGCAGTGAAGCTAAGGGGAAAAGGGTTGGCTACACCTTC.

This clonotype appeared a few times. This chain joins TRBV6-5 and TRBJ1-1, with TRBD1 matching 7 bases. This CDR3 region has 13 residues. J lost 6 bases, V lost 2 bases, and 3 bases had no gene match. CDR1 MNHEY and CDR2 SVGAGI come from the germline V gene. As DNA, the CDR3 is TGTGCCAGCAGTTACAACCAGGGGGCTGAAGCTTTCTTT. It encodes CASSYNQGAEAFF.

Only a few counts were recorded for this clonotype. V is TRBV10-3 and J is TRBJ2-7; D possibly corresponds to TRBD1 (6 bases). V was pared by 6 bases and J by 2 bases, with 11 bases between. The CDR3 contains 13 residues. The germline V gene has CDR1 ENHRY and CDR2 SYGVKD. CDR3 loop: CAISGGQTYEQYF. For the CDR3, the DNA is TGTGCCATCAGCGGCGGACAGACCTACGAGCAGTACTTC.

This clonotype was picked up many times. This chain connects TRBV12-3 or TRBV12-4 to TRBJ2-7, with D perhaps matching TRBD1 (6 bases). Trimming cost V 5 bases and J 6 bases, with 17 bases left between them. This CDR3 is 14 amino acids long. CDR3 DNA: TGTGCCAGCAGTCCTGGGACAAGATTCTCCGAGCAGTACTTC. Its protein is CASSPGTRFSEQYF.

In nucleotides, the CDR3 is TGTGCCAGCAGCTTAAACGGCGTTAGCGGGACTAGCACAGATACGCAGTATTTT. This gives the protein CASSLNGVSGTSTDTQYF. The chain links TRBV7-3 to TRBJ2-3, with 8 bases fitting TRBD2. The CDR3 has 18 amino acids. Trimming at V came to 1 base and at J to 0 bases, leaving 9 bases not matched to a gene. The germline V gene encodes CDR1 SGHTA and CDR2 FQGTGA. Supplemented by reference TRBV7-3 and TRBJ2-3, the full variable domain reads GAGVSQTPSNKVTEKGKYVELRCDPISGHTALYWYRQSLGQGPEFLIYFQGTGAADDSGLPNDRFFAVRPEGSVSTLKIQRTERGDSAVYLCASSLNGVSGTSTDTQYFGPGTRLTVL.

This clonotype appeared many times. This chain connects TRBV6-1 to TRBJ2-7; TRBD1 or TRBD2 may be the D gene (7 bases each). Germline CDR1 reads MNHNS; CDR2 reads SASEGT. CDR3 length: 15 amino acids. Trimming shortened V by 10 bases and J by 1 base, and 20 bases separated the two germline ends. As DNA, the CDR3 is TGTGCCACAAAAGATCGACAGGGAGGGTCCTACGAGCAGTACTTC. Its translation is CATKDRQGGSYEQYF.

This clonotype was detected ten times or more. This rearrangement joins TRBV12-3 or TRBV12-4 to TRBJ2-7; 12 bases are shared with TRBD1. V lost 6 bases and J lost 3; bases outside the gene matches: 6. The CDR3 extends over 15 amino acids. The CDR3 loop is CASSRGTGGGYEQYF. In DNA, the CDR3 is TGTGCCAGCAGCCGTGGGACAGGGGGCGGCTACGAGCAGTACTTC.

In its sample, this clonotype was seen many times. This chain uses TRBV7-2 with TRBJ2-2; D is unresolved. This CDR3 comprises 16 residues. In germline, CDR1 is SGHTA, CDR2 FQGNSA. The V gene lost 5 bases and the J gene lost 0 bases, with 13 bases spanning the gap. CDR3 in DNA: TGTGCCAGCAGCGGGAAGGGAAGACCGAACACCGGGGAGCTGTTTTTT. Its translation: CASSGKGRPNTGELFF.

CDR3 residues: CASSPLWTADNSPLHF. DNA of the CDR3: TGTGCCAGCAGTCCATTGTGGACGGCCGATAATTCACCCCTCCACTTT. V usage is TRBV6-1 and J usage is TRBJ1-6; D remains ambiguous. The V end was cut by 5 bases, the J end by 5 bases, with 16 bases between. The CDR3 is 16 amino acids. The germline V gene encodes CDR1 MNHNS and CDR2 SASEGT.

Ten or more counts support this clonotype. The rearrangement joins TRBV7-2 to TRBJ1-5; D uncertain. CDR3 length: 13 amino acids. The V end was cut by 6 bases, the J end by 4 bases, with 10 bases between. CDR1 SGHTA and CDR2 FQGNSA come from the germline V gene. CDR3 bases: TGTGCCAGCAGTCCCCAGTCGAATCAGCCCCAGCATTTT. Encoded protein: CASSPQSNQPQHF.

This clonotype came up many times. The chain couples TRBV20-1 to TRBJ2-7, with TRBD2 matching 8 bases. Trimming removed 3 bases from V and 6 bases from J; junction bases left unmatched: 13. The CDR3 length is 15 residues. In germline, CDR1 is DFQATT, CDR2 SNEGSKA (reference sequence). CDR3 loop: CSARELAGAQREQYF. CDR3 DNA sequence: TGCAGTGCTAGGGAGCTAGCGGGCGCCCAACGCGAGCAGTACTTC.

This clonotype has a handful of counts. The V call is TRBV30, the J call TRBJ1-6, with 7 bases lining up with TRBD1. After removal of 7 bases from V and 0 bases from J, the junction contained 6 bases not matched to a gene. The CDR3 length is 15 residues. CDR1 is GTSNPN, CDR2 SVGIG, per germline (reference sequence). In DNA form, the CDR3 reads TGTGCCTCCCCAGGACAGGACTCCTATAATTCACCCCTCCACTTT. It codes for CASPGQDSYNSPLHF. Combining the CDR3 with reference TRBV30 and TRBJ1-6 gives the whole variable domain SQTIHQWPATLVQPVGSPLSLECTVEGTSNPNLYWYRQAAGRGLQLLFYSVGIGQISSEVPQNLSASRPQDRQFILSSKKLLLSDSGFYLCASPGQDSYNSPLHFGNGTRLTVT.

This clonotype has just a few counts. The rearrangement links TRBV6-1 to TRBJ2-6; D unclear. Trimming pared 6 bases from V and 0 bases from J, leaving 6 bases between. Germline V gene data show CDR1 as MNHNS and CDR2 as SASEGT. This CDR3 region has 14 residues. In DNA, the CDR3 is TGTGCCAGCAGAGAGAGCTCTGGGGCCAACGTCCTGACTTTC. Residues: CASRESSGANVLTF.

This clonotype has at least ten counts. The rearrangement links TRBV5-1 to TRBJ1-1; D ambiguous. Germline lookup yields CDR1 SGHRS and CDR2 YFSETQ. The CDR3 consists of 12 residues. The germline V and J ends were trimmed by 7 bases and 0 bases, with 7 bases remaining between them. The CDR3 loop is CASRKLNTEAFF. CDR3 DNA: TGCGCCAGCCGGAAGCTGAACACTGAAGCTTTCTTT. The variable domain in full, with the rest retrieved from reference TRBV5-1 and TRBJ1-1, is KAGVTQTPRYLIKTRGQQVTLSCSPISGHRSVSWYQQTPGQGLQFLFEYFSETQRNKGNFPGRFSGRQFSNSRSEMNVSTLELGDSALYLCASRKLNTEAFFGQGTRLTVV.